This TCR beta chain came from a study of T cell repertoires in cytomegalovirus infection. General observations from the study: Summed frequency of shared TCR beta families picked out CMV carriers who also had the relevant HLA.

This CDR3 has 11 amino acids. The V end was cut by 1 base, the J end by 8 bases, with 8 bases between. Germline CDR1 SQVTM, CDR2 ANQGSEA. Remarks on this clonotype: Its specificity is unknown.

TCRdb re-called the reads through MiXCR, storing one row per CDR3 protein. The table shows roughly 920,000 distinct CDR3 sequences, with approximately 30% occurring only once. This TCR was recovered from a human donor in good health (CMV status not recorded). Some clones in this sample may be carry-over from other donors' samples. The chain links TRBV29-1 to TRBJ1-2; D is possibly TRBD1 (5 bases). The sample here was cultured CD8+ T cells from PBMCs, taken from culture after CMV antigen stimulation. CDR3 sequence (DNA): TGCAGCGTTGAAGGCAGGGCGGGCTACACCTTC. This codes for CSVEGRAGYTF.